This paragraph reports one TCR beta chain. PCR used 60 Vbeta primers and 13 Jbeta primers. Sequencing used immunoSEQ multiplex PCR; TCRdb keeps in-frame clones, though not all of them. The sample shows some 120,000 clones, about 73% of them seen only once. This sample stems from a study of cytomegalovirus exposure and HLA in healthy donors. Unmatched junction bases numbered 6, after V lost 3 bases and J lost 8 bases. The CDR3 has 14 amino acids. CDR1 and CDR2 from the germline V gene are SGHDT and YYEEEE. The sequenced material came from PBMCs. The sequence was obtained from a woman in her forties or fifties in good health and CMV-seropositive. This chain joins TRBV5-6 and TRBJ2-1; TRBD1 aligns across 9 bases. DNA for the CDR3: TGTGCCAGCAGCTGGGACAGGGTGTCGTATGAGCAGTTCTTC. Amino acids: CASSWDRVSYEQFF.